Presented here are 22 T cell receptor beta chains from one specimen sequenced in a study of human thymus T cells. Resections from corrective heart surgery provided thymus tissue. Using immunoSEQ multiplex PCR, the repertoire was profiled, and TCRdb retains in-frame clones only, with some absent. This sample has some 80,000 clones, with around 96% found just once. Input material: thymus tissue. These receptors were collected from a boy less than two years old with a congenital heart defect but otherwise immunologically healthy.

V and J are TRBV7-9 and TRBJ2-1; 14 bases are a match to TRBD2. The V and J ends lost 5 bases and 5 bases, in that order; junction bases with no gene match: 14. Germline loops: CDR1 SEHNR, CDR2 FQNEAQ (reference sequence). CDR3 length: 19 amino acids. The CDR3 loop is CASSVPGTSGGWVDNEQFF. The DNA for the CDR3 is TGTGCCAGCAGCGTACCCGGGACTAGCGGGGGATGGGTTGACAATGAGCAGTTCTTC.

This chain uses TRBV2 with TRBJ2-3; tentatively, D is TRBD2 (6 bases). Trimming left V 7 bases short and J 5 bases short, with 10 bases between. The CDR3 covers 12 residues. Germline CDR1 SNHLY, CDR2 FYNNEI. The CDR3 is CASKEGRDTQYF. The CDR3 bases are TGTGCCAGCAAGGAGGGGAGAGATACGCAGTATTTT.

The chain couples TRBV7-9 to TRBJ1-1; tentatively, D is TRBD1 (5 bases). Trimming took 5 bases from V and 1 from J, leaving 23 bases between them. CDR3 size: 18 residues. Germline assignment: CDR1 SEHNR and CDR2 FQNEAQ (reference sequence). This CDR3 reads CASSPRGAQGASNTEAFF. As DNA, the CDR3 is TGTGCCAGCAGCCCCCGCGGGGCCCAAGGGGCCTCGAACACTGAAGCTTTCTTT.

Concerning this clone: The junction differs from germline at one of its ends, possibly a read error. This chain links TRBV18 with TRBJ1-5; 8 bases map to TRBD1. From germline, CDR1 is KGHSH and CDR2 LQKENI. The CDR3 is 14 residues long. The CDR3 loop reads CASSPQGGNQPQHF. In DNA form, the CDR3 reads TGTGCCAGCTCTCCACAGGGGGGCAATCAGCCCCAGCATTTT.

There are a few counts of this clone. The genes are TRBV7-6 and TRBJ2-7; D perhaps matches TRBD2 (5 bases). CDR1 SGHVS and CDR2 FNYEAQ come from the germline V gene. Trimming pared 4 bases from V and 0 bases from J, leaving 10 bases between. The length of the CDR3 is 14 residues. In DNA form, the CDR3 reads TGTGCCAGCAGCTCCTCCGGGGACTCCTACGAGCAGTACTTC. This codes for CASSSSGDSYEQYF.

The chain uses TRBV4-2 and TRBJ2-1, with TRBD2 as a possible D gene (7 bases). Trimming left V 2 bases short and J 6 bases short, with 11 bases between. From germline, CDR1 is LGHNA and CDR2 YNFKEQ. This CDR3 spans 14 amino acids. The CDR3 coding sequence is TGTGCCAGCAGCCAATTTGGGGGGGCCAATGAGCAGTTCTTC. Its translation: CASSQFGGANEQFF.

This chain connects TRBV13 to TRBJ2-2; 9 nucleotides line up with TRBD1. The CDR3 is 20 amino acids. V shed 5 bases, J shed 2 bases, and the junction held 18 bases outside the gene matches. Per the germline V gene, CDR1 is PRHDT and CDR2 is FYEKMQ (reference sequence). CDR3 nucleotides: TGTGCCAGCAGCGGTTACAGGGGGCGCGAAGTTACGGGAAACACCGGGGAGCTGTTTTTT. Residues: CASSGYRGREVTGNTGELFF.

This clone was observed once. The CDR3 nucleotides read TGTGCCAGCAGCCCAAAATTACAACCAAGGGGACAGGGGCCCTATGGCTACACCTTC. Protein: CASSPKLQPRGQGPYGYTF. The gene calls are TRBV7-6 and TRBJ1-2; TRBD1 agrees at 10 bases. Per germline, CDR1 SGHVS and CDR2 FNYEAQ. Trimming took 5 bases from V and 4 from J; bases not matched to a gene: 19. The CDR3 has 19 residues.

The chain employs TRBV11-1 and TRBJ1-4; D is perhaps TRBD1 (6 bases). Germline CDR1 and CDR2: SGHAT and FQDESV (reference sequence). Trimming took 3 bases from V and 6 from J, leaving 8 bases between them. The length of the CDR3 is 13 residues. The CDR3 nucleotides read TGTGCCAGCAGCTTCAGACAGGATGAAAAACTGTTTTTT. Its translation: CASSFRQDEKLFF.

The chain joins TRBV15 to TRBJ2-7; 12 nucleotides agree with TRBD2. There are 19 residues in the CDR3. V shed 4 bases and J 6 bases; nucleotides not matched to a gene: 19. CDR1 and CDR2 from the germline V gene are LNHNV and YYDKDF (reference sequence). The CDR3 region is CATSIKRTSGIGGAREQYF. CDR3 in DNA: TGTGCCACCAGCATCAAACGGACTAGCGGGATCGGGGGGGCCCGCGAGCAGTACTTC.

The V call is TRBV11-2, the J call TRBJ2-7; the match to TRBD1 covers 7 bases. There are 12 residues in the CDR3. The J segment lost 5 bases and the V segment lost 5 bases, leaving 3 bases of the junction unmatched. The germline V gene has CDR1 SGHAT and CDR2 FQNNGV. Written as DNA, the CDR3 is TGTGCCAGCAGCCGTGACAGGGACGAGCAGTACTTC. Translation gives CASSRDRDEQYF.

The V call is TRBV28, the J call TRBJ2-3, with 11 bases that match TRBD1. In germline, CDR1 is MDHEN, CDR2 SYDVKM. The CDR3 consists of 18 residues. Trimming at V came to 5 bases and at J to 6 bases, leaving 16 bases not matched to a gene. The CDR3 here is CASSPRYRDRGAVDTQYF. The CDR3 region has the DNA TGTGCCAGCAGTCCAAGATACCGGGACAGGGGGGCCGTGGATACGCAGTATTTT.

The rearrangement uses TRBV7-2 and TRBJ1-5; D uncertain. The germline gives CDR1 SGHTA, CDR2 FQGNSA. This CDR3 region has 16 residues. V shed 2 bases and J shed 0 bases, with 11 bases lying between them. The DNA of the CDR3 is TGTGCCAGCAGCTTAAGCGGGGTACGTAGCAATCAGCCCCAGCATTTT. Translating it yields CASSLSGVRSNQPQHF.

V is TRBV4-1 and J is TRBJ2-5; 7 bases are shared with TRBD1. The CDR3 totals 15 residues. Looked up from germline, CDR1 is MGHRA and CDR2 is YSYEKL. The J segment lost 4 bases and the V segment lost 2 bases, leaving 7 bases of the junction unmatched. The CDR3: CASSQRPAGGETQYF. As DNA, the CDR3 is TGCGCCAGCAGCCAAAGACCGGCAGGGGGAGAGACCCAGTACTTC.

The chain combines TRBV19 with TRBJ1-1; no definite D call. V lost 7 bases, J lost 5 bases, and 14 bases lay in between. CDR3 length: 13 amino acids. CDR1 is LNHDA and CDR2 is SQIVND in the germline V gene (reference sequence). CDR3 sequence (DNA): TGTGCCAGTACCTCATCCCCAGGAACTGAAGCTTTCTTT. Translation gives CASTSSPGTEAFF.

This sequence joins TRBV4-1 and TRBJ2-2; D might be TRBD2 (6 bases). The CDR3 contains 16 residues. The germline V gene encodes CDR1 MGHRA and CDR2 YSYEKL. Trimming removed 4 bases from V and 7 bases from J, with 19 bases in between. CDR3 DNA: TGCGCCAGCAGCCTGGGGGACTCCATCCTTGACGGGGAGCTGTTTTTT. Translated: CASSLGDSILDGELFF.

This chain connects TRBV11-2 to TRBJ2-3, with TRBD2 matching 7 bases. The trim removed 1 base at V and 6 bases at J, leaving 7 bases unmatched. Per germline, CDR1 SGHAT and CDR2 FQNNGV. The CDR3 is 15 amino acids. CDR3 sequence: CASSLAGGGADTQYF. For the CDR3, the DNA is TGTGCCAGCAGCTTAGCGGGCGGGGGAGCGGATACGCAGTATTTT.

The chain carries TRBV7-2 and TRBJ2-1; 7 nucleotides agree with TRBD2. J was trimmed by 3 bases and V by 0 bases; bases with no gene match: 8. From germline, CDR1 is SGHTA and CDR2 FQGNSA. This CDR3 spans 17 amino acids. CDR3 residues: CASSLATSSGGYNEQFF. The CDR3 region has the DNA TGTGCCAGCAGCTTAGCGACGTCTAGCGGCGGCTACAATGAGCAGTTCTTC.

The V and J genes are TRBV29-1 and TRBJ2-5, with 14 bases aligning to TRBD2. This CDR3 is built from 16 residues. The germline CDR1 and CDR2 sequences are SQVTM and ANQGSEA. V shed 7 bases and J 2 bases; nucleotides not matched to a gene: 9. CDR3 sequence: CSAGGLAGVRQETQYF. The CDR3, as DNA: TGCAGCGCTGGGGGACTAGCGGGAGTACGGCAAGAGACCCAGTACTTC. The variable domain in full, completed from reference TRBV29-1 and TRBJ2-5, reads SAVISQKPSRDICQRGTSLTIQCQVDSQVTMMFWYRQQPGQSLTLIATANQGSEATYESGFVIDKFPISRPNLTFSTLTVSNMSPEDSSIYLCSAGGLAGVRQETQYFGPGTRLLVL.

This chain uses TRBV5-4 with TRBJ2-1; D is tentatively TRBD1 or TRBD2 (5 bases each). Looked up from germline, CDR1 is SGHNT and CDR2 is YYREEE (reference sequence). Between the trimmed V and J ends, which lost 2 bases and 4 bases, there was a span of 16 bases. The CDR3 consists of 16 residues. The CDR3 spells CASSFVLDGGYNEQFF. The CDR3 region has the DNA TGTGCCAGCAGCTTCGTACTGGATGGGGGATACAATGAGCAGTTCTTC.

The V call is TRBV27, the J call TRBJ2-1, with 10 bases aligning to TRBD2. The CDR3 contains 16 residues. The trim removed 6 bases at V and 0 bases at J, leaving 5 bases unmatched. Germline loops: CDR1 MNHEY, CDR2 SMNVEV (reference sequence). The CDR3, as DNA: TGTGCCAGCAGAACTAGCGGGGCTAGCTCCTACAATGAGCAGTTCTTC. Translation gives CASRTSGASSYNEQFF.

V and J are TRBV7-9 and TRBJ1-1; D unresolved. This CDR3 has 15 residues. The germline gives CDR1 SEHNR, CDR2 FQNEAQ (reference sequence). With 1 base removed from V and 0 bases from J, the gap between germline ends came to 9 bases. The CDR3 loop reads CASSLGWQMNTEAFF. The CDR3 DNA follows: TGTGCCAGCAGCTTAGGCTGGCAGATGAACACTGAAGCTTTCTTT.